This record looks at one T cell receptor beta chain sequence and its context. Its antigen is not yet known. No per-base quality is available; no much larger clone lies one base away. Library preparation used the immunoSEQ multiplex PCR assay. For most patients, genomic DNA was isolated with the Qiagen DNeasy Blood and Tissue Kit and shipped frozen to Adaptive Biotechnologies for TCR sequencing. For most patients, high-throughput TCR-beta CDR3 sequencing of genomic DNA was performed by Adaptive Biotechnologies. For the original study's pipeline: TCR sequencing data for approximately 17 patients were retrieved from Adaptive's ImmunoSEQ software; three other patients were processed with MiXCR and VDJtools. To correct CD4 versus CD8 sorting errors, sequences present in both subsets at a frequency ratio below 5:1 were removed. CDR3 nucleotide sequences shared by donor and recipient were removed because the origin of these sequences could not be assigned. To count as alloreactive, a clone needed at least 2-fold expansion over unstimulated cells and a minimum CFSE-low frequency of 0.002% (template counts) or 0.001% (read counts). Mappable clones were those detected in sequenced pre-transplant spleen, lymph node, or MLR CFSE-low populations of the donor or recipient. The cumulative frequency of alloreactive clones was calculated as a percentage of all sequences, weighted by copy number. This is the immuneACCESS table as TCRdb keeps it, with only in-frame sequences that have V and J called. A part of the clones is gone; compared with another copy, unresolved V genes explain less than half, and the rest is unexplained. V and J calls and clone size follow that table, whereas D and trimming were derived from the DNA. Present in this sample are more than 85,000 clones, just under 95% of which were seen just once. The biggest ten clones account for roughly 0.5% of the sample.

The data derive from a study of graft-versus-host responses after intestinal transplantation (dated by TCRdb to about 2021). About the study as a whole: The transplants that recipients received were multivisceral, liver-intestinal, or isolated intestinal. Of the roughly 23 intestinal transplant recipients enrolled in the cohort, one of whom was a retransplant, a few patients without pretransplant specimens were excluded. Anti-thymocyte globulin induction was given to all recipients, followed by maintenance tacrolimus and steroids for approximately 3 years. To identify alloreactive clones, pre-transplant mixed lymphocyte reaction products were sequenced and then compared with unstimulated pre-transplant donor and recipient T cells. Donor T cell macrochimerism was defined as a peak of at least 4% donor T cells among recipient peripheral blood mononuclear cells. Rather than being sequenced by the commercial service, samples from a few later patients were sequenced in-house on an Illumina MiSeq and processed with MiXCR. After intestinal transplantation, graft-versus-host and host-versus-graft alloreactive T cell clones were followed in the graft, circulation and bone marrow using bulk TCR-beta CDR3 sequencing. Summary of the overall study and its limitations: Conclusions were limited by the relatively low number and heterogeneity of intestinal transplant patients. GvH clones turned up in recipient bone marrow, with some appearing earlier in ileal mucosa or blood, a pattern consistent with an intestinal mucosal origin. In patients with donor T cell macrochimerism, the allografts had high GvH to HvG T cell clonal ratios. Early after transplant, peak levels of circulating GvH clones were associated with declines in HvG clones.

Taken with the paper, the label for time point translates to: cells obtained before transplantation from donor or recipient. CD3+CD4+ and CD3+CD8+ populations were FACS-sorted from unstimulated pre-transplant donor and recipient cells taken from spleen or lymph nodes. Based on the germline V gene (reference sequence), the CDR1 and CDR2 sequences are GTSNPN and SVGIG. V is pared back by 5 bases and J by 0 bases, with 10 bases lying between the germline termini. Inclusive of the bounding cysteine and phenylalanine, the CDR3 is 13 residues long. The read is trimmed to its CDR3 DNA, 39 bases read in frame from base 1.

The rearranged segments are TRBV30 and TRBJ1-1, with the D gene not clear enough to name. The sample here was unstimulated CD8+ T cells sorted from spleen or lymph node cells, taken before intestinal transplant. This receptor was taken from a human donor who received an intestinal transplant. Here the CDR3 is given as CAWGDGMNTEAFF. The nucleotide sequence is TGTGCCTGGGGTGACGGGATGAACACTGAAGCTTTCTTT.